This T cell receptor (beta chain) derives from a study of cytomegalovirus exposure and HLA in healthy donors. Across the study: Genetic ancestry analysis placed approximately 78% of the 350 to 500 donors that were genotyped in the Caucasian-associated cluster.

General study points: Follow-up analysis later connected one missense variant in DCLRE1C with trimming of TCR beta V- and J-genes.

The PCR ran on 60 Vbeta and 13 Jbeta primers. Measured with immunoSEQ multiplex PCR; TCRdb has only the in-frame clones, and not every one. This table holds some 220,000 clones, almost 85% found once. In the case of this clone: What it recognizes is unknown.

The TCR originated in a woman between 40 and 50 years old in good health and CMV-seronegative. The sample comprised PBMCs.

The CDR3 DNA reads TGCGCCAGCAGCCAAGTAAGGGGACTAGCGGGCACAGATACGCAGTATTTT. Translation: CASSQVRGLAGTDTQYF. The gene calls are TRBV4-3 and TRBJ2-3; 11 bases are shared with TRBD2. This CDR3 comprises 17 residues. Germline assignment: CDR1 LGHNA and CDR2 YSLEER. J was trimmed by 1 base and V by 1 base; bases with no gene match: 4.